The 10 T cell receptor beta chains reported below all come from one sample, sequenced in a study of cytomegalovirus exposure and HLA in healthy donors. 60 Vbeta and 13 Jbeta primers were used in PCR. Assay: immunoSEQ multiplex PCR; the TCRdb copy retains only in-frame clones and omits some. This sample has about 160,000 clones; 75% to 90% occur once, and the top ten carry 1.2%. Sequencing used PBMCs. The origin of the receptors is a boy aged 2 to 10 in good health and CMV-seronegative.

The genes are TRBV19 and TRBJ1-6, with D possibly TRBD1 on 5 matching bases. Trimming left V 0 bases short and J 9 bases short, with 12 bases between. The CDR3 has 15 residues. Germline V gene data show CDR1 as LNHDA and CDR2 as SQIVND (reference sequence). The CDR3 sequence: CASSIDRQGSSPLHF. CDR3 nucleotide sequence: TGTGCCAGTAGTATAGATCGGCAGGGCAGTTCACCCCTCCACTTT.

The chain is built from TRBV6-6 and TRBJ2-7; the match to TRBD2 covers 8 bases. Germline loops: CDR1 MNHNY, CDR2 SVGAGI (reference sequence). The CDR3 covers 12 residues. Trimming at V came to 5 bases and at J to 7 bases, leaving 4 bases not matched to a gene. CDR3 in amino acids: CASSRAGEEQYF. DNA of the CDR3: TGTGCCAGCAGTAGAGCGGGAGAAGAGCAGTACTTC.

This clone was recorded a few times. This chain joins TRBV6-1 and TRBJ1-5; D ambiguous. Germline CDR1 reads MNHNS; CDR2 reads SASEGT. Trimming pared 2 bases from V and 4 bases from J, leaving 6 bases between. The CDR3 covers 13 residues. As DNA, the CDR3 is TGTGCCAGCAGTGAATCCCCTAATCAGCCCCAGCATTTT. As protein: CASSESPNQPQHF.

The chain employs TRBV6-5 and TRBJ1-1, with TRBD1 matching 8 bases. The CDR3 consists of 15 residues. CDR1 is MNHEY, CDR2 SVGAGI, per germline. With V trimmed by 6 bases and J by 4 bases, 10 bases remained unmatched. DNA of the CDR3: TGTGCCAGCAGCTCCGGACAGGGTACGAGCACTGAAGCTTTCTTT. The encoded protein is CASSSGQGTSTEAFF.

This clone was seen just once. At one end, the junction sequence differs from germline, possibly due to a read error. The CDR3: CASSPASGGTYNGQFF. In DNA form, the CDR3 reads TGTGCCAGCAGCCCGGCGAGCGGGGGGACTTACAATGGGCAGTTCTTC. The V and J genes are TRBV7-2 and TRBJ2-1; 9 nucleotides align to TRBD2. There are 16 residues in the CDR3. Per the germline V gene, CDR1 is SGHTA and CDR2 is FQGNSA.

This chain uses TRBV4-3 with TRBJ2-1; maybe TRBD1 (5 bases). There are 17 residues in the CDR3. Germline V gene lookup returns CDR1 LGHNA and CDR2 YSLEER. V lost 4 bases and J lost 5, with 21 bases in between. The CDR3 nucleotides are TGCGCCAGCAGCCGCCATGAGTCCGTATCCAGGGACAATGAGCAGTTCTTC. Amino acids: CASSRHESVSRDNEQFF.

The chain joins TRBV6-6 to TRBJ1-1; D ambiguous. Trimming took 8 bases from V and 0 from J, leaving 10 bases between them. Per the germline V gene, CDR1 is MNHNY and CDR2 is SVGAGI (reference sequence). The CDR3 extends over 13 amino acids. The CDR3 spells CASARGLNTEAFF. The CDR3 coding sequence is TGTGCCAGCGCCCGTGGCTTGAACACTGAAGCTTTCTTT.

The chain combines TRBV6-6 with TRBJ2-7; tentative D call: TRBD1 (5 bases). This CDR3 has 13 residues. V lost 6 bases to trimming and J lost 1 base, with 10 bases between them. The V gene's germline CDR1 is MNHNY and CDR2 SVGAGI (reference sequence). The CDR3 loop is CASSPTGSYEQYV. The CDR3 DNA reads TGTGCCAGCAGCCCAACAGGATCCTACGAGCAGTACGTC.

The rearrangement joins TRBV19 to TRBJ2-1; 11 positions agree with TRBD2. This CDR3 has 16 residues. V lost 5 bases to trimming and J lost 8 bases; unmatched junction nucleotides: 11. Per the germline V gene, CDR1 is LNHDA and CDR2 is SQIVND (reference sequence). The CDR3, as DNA: TGTGCCAGTAGTCTCCTAGCGGGGGGCCTTTGGGATGAGCAGTTCTTC. Protein: CASSLLAGGLWDEQFF.

The V and J genes are TRBV2 and TRBJ1-3, with 8 bases aligning to TRBD1. Germline V lookup: CDR1 SNHLY, CDR2 FYNNEI. The CDR3 runs to 16 residues. V shed 7 bases, J shed 5 bases, and the junction held 13 bases outside the gene matches. CDR3 in DNA: TGTGCCAGCACTACCCCCCCGGACAGGGTTAGAAACACCATATATTTT. Protein: CASTTPPDRVRNTIYF. Complete variable domain (other parts from reference TRBV2 and TRBJ1-3): EPEVTQTPSHQVTQMGQEVILRCVPISNHLYFYWYRQILGQKVEFLVSFYNNEISEKSEIFDDQFSVERPDGSNFTLKIRSTKLEDSAMYFCASTTPPDRVRNTIYFGEGSWLTVV.